The T cell receptor beta chain under discussion was sequenced for a study of T cell responses to AZD1222 COVID-19 vaccine. TCRdb's table, derived via immunoSEQ multiplex PCR, lists solely in-frame clones and lacks some. This table holds tens of thousands of clones, about 89% found once. The CDR3 is made up of 14 amino acids. V dropped 1 base and J dropped 3 bases, with 10 bases sitting between them. Germline V gene lookup returns CDR1 LGHNA and CDR2 YSLEER. As to this clone: Antigen specificity is unknown.

Study-level points and caveats: Among spike-specific TCRs, nearly half reportedly target unmutated variant regions.

The genes are TRBV4-3 and TRBJ2-7; D unresolved. This receptor was obtained from an adult in good health. Sequences were derived from peripheral blood, sampled on day 0 of AZD1222 vaccination. CDR3 region: CASSQGMVGYEQYF. In DNA, the CDR3 is TGCGCCAGCAGCCAAGGGATGGTGGGCTACGAGCAGTACTTC.